Below are 30 T cell receptor beta chains sequenced from a single sample in a study of T cell clusters in autoimmune cytopenias. One tube held mixed TRB-A and TRB-B primer pools for touch-down PCR. TCRdb reprocessed the multiplex PCR reads and stores each CDR3 protein as one record, lacking DNA. The sample totals about 3,500 distinct CDR3 sequences. Each sample's input was 250 ng genomic DNA, some 34,000 genome equivalents. Specimen: peripheral blood. Every receptor here comes from a human donor with an autoimmune cytopenia or autoimmune hepatitis (not recorded which).

The chain couples TRBV19 to TRBJ1-1; TCRdb picks TRBD1, but there is no DNA to check that call. There are 14 residues in the CDR3. The germline V gene has CDR1 LNHDA and CDR2 SQIVND (reference sequence). The CDR3 region is CASRRGQGGTEAFF.

This clonotype counts as large by frequency. V usage is TRBV24-1 and J usage is TRBJ2-1; TCRdb proposes TRBD2, but this gene call is untestable without DNA. Looked up from germline, CDR1 is KGHDR and CDR2 is SFDVKD. The CDR3 is made up of 13 amino acids. CDR3 in amino acids: CATSDSLSAEQFF.

J is TRBJ1-5 and V is TRBV4-3. The germline V gene has CDR1 LGHNA and CDR2 YSLEER. This CDR3 is built from 15 residues. The chain's CDR3 is CASSQDLGRDQPQHF.

The chain joins TRBV5-6 to TRBJ1-3. Germline V gene data show CDR1 as SGHDT and CDR2 as YYEEEE. The CDR3 is 17 amino acids. The CDR3 loop is CASSATRTGGAGNTIYF.

This clonotype is identified as medium-sized from frequency. The chain has TRBV6-1 and TRBJ2-2; TCRdb gives TRBD2 as the D gene, but with no DNA this cannot be confirmed. Germline CDR1 MNHNS, CDR2 SASEGT. CDR3 length equals 14 residues. The CDR3 sequence: CASNLAGDTGELFF.

This chain connects TRBV11-2 to TRBJ1-1; checking the TCRdb D call of TRBD1 is not possible without DNA. Germline loops: CDR1 SGHAT, CDR2 FQNNGV. This CDR3 contains 17 residues. The CDR3: CASSLGQGGAFWTEAFF.

This clonotype counts as medium-sized by frequency. The V call is TRBV7-2, the J call TRBJ2-3; TCRdb outputs TRBD1, but without DNA this stays unchecked. The length of the CDR3 is 15 residues. The germline V gene encodes CDR1 SGHTA and CDR2 FQGNSA. CDR3 in amino acids: CASKEEAGRTDTQYF. Combining the CDR3 with reference TRBV7-2 and TRBJ2-3 gives the whole variable domain GAGVSQSPSNKVTEKGKDVELRCDPISGHTALYWYRQSLGQGLEFLIYFQGNSAPDKSGLPSDRFSAERTGGSVSTLTIQRTQQEDSAVYLCASKEEAGRTDTQYFGPGTRLTVL.

This clonotype is identified as medium-sized from frequency. The rearrangement joins TRBV15 to TRBJ2-5; TCRdb names TRBD1, which stays unverified in the absence of DNA. Per germline, CDR1 LNHNV and CDR2 YYDKDF (reference sequence). The CDR3 totals 15 residues. The CDR3 spells CATSRELGQGRAQYF.

This chain uses TRBV20-1 with TRBJ2-7. Germline V gives CDR1 DFQATT, CDR2 SNEGSKA (reference sequence). The CDR3 is 11 residues long. The CDR3 loop reads CSANDDYEQYF.

This chain connects TRBV29-1 to TRBJ2-5; TCRdb picks TRBD1, but there is no DNA to check that call. CDR1 is SQVTM and CDR2 is ANQGSEA in the germline V gene. This CDR3 has 14 amino acids. CDR3 region: CSVEVGQAQETQYF.

This clonotype registers medium-sized (0.01 to 0.1%) by frequency. This chain links TRBV10-3 with TRBJ2-5. Germline-derived CDR1 and CDR2 are ENHRY and SYGVKD. The CDR3 is 17 residues long. CDR3 protein: CAISGGRLGPSQETQYF.

The rearrangement joins TRBV5-6 to TRBJ1-1; there is no DNA to check the TCRdb D call of TRBD1. This CDR3 spans 12 amino acids. CDR1 is SGHDT and CDR2 is YYEEEE in the germline V gene. The CDR3 reads CASSLRGTEAFF.

V is TRBV11-3 and J is TRBJ1-5. Germline V gene data show CDR1 as SGHNT and CDR2 as YENEEA. The CDR3 is 12 amino acids. This chain's CDR3 is CASSLGTQPQHF.

The genes are TRBV6-2 or TRBV6-3 and TRBJ1-5; as DNA is missing, the TRBD1 call by TCRdb cannot be tested. Germline V lookup: CDR1 MNHEY, CDR2 SVGEGT. The CDR3 totals 15 residues. The CDR3 loop is CASSLPSGGYQPQHF.

This clonotype shows up as medium-sized by frequency. The J gene is TRBJ1-1, the V gene TRBV19; the TCRdb call, TRBD1, lacks DNA for checking. The germline gives CDR1 LNHDA, CDR2 SQIVND (reference sequence). This CDR3 has 15 amino acids. CDR3 residues: CASIRGPGVRTEAFF.

Its frequency marks this clonotype as medium-sized. The chain joins TRBV6-5 to TRBJ1-4; TCRdb proposes TRBD1, but this gene call is untestable without DNA. The CDR3 extends over 15 amino acids. Germline CDR1 reads MNHEY; CDR2 reads SVGAGI. The CDR3 spells CASSQTDSQNEKLFF.

By frequency, this clonotype is medium-sized. The chain joins TRBV30 to TRBJ2-2. There are 11 residues in the CDR3. Germline V gene lookup returns CDR1 GTSNPN and CDR2 SVGIG (reference sequence). The CDR3 here is CAWRNSGELFF.

V and J are TRBV4-1 and TRBJ1-4. The CDR3 length is 15 residues. Germline values: CDR1 MGHRA, CDR2 YSYEKL. CDR3 sequence reads: CASSQDGATNEKLFF.

This clonotype is labeled medium-sized (0.01 to 0.1%) based on frequency. The rearrangement links TRBV15 to TRBJ2-3; TCRdb outputs TRBD1, but without DNA this stays unchecked. CDR3 length equals 12 residues. Germline CDR1 and CDR2: LNHNV and YYDKDF (reference sequence). CDR3 sequence reads: CATRGGGDTQYF.

V gene TRBV13 combines with J gene TRBJ2-1. The germline V gene encodes CDR1 PRHDT and CDR2 FYEKMQ (reference sequence). The CDR3 totals 16 residues. The chain's CDR3 is CASSLMAGATYNEQFF.

The chain uses TRBV7-9 and TRBJ2-5; TCRdb reports TRBD2, a call that lacks DNA to check it against. The CDR3 has 13 residues. Germline V CDR1 and CDR2: SEHNR, FQNEAQ (reference sequence). CDR3 loop: CASSRDFQETQYF.

The J gene is TRBJ1-1, the V gene TRBV19; TCRdb's D call of TRBD1 is untestable without DNA. CDR3 length: 14 amino acids. From germline, CDR1 is LNHDA and CDR2 SQIVND (reference sequence). CDR3 region: CASWGRFMNTEAFF.

This clonotype is called medium-sized based on its frequency. The V and J genes are TRBV19 and TRBJ1-4. Germline-derived CDR1 and CDR2 are LNHDA and SQIVND (reference sequence). There are 14 residues in the CDR3. This CDR3 reads CASSKETTNEKLFF.

In terms of frequency, this clonotype is medium-sized (0.01 to 0.1%). The J gene is TRBJ2-6, the V gene TRBV6-1; lacking DNA, the TRBD1 call made by TCRdb goes unchecked. The CDR3 sequence is 15 residues long. From germline, CDR1 is MNHNS and CDR2 SASEGT. The CDR3 is CASSSTGTGANVLTF.

The chain combines TRBV6-5 with TRBJ2-2; TCRdb's assignment of TRBD1 cannot be checked, as there is no DNA. CDR1 and CDR2 from the germline V gene are MNHEY and SVGAGI. CDR3 size: 15 residues. The CDR3 sequence is CASRTGTGEPGELFF.

This clonotype is classed as medium-sized by frequency. This rearrangement joins TRBV27 to TRBJ2-2. The CDR3 extends over 13 amino acids. Per germline, CDR1 MNHEY and CDR2 SMNVEV (reference sequence). The chain's CDR3 is CASSPYLSGELFF.

This clonotype is classed as medium-sized by frequency. The chain has TRBV6-5 and TRBJ1-5. The germline gives CDR1 MNHEY, CDR2 SVGAGI. This CDR3 comprises 17 residues. CDR3: CASSPSEWRYSNQPQHF.

This clonotype is deemed medium-sized by its frequency. CDR3 protein: CASSPTSGGFYEQYF. The chain combines TRBV4-3 with TRBJ2-7; the D call of TRBD2 rests on TCRdb alone, since no DNA is present to check it. This CDR3 has 15 amino acids. CDR1 is LGHNA, CDR2 YSLEER, per germline.

Measured by frequency, this clonotype is medium-sized. The chain is built from TRBV20-1 and TRBJ2-3; there is no DNA to check the TCRdb D call of TRBD1. CDR1 DFQATT and CDR2 SNEGSKA come from the germline V gene (reference sequence). The CDR3 runs to 14 residues. The CDR3 region is CSATGTGAADTQYF.

The chain has TRBV6-5 and TRBJ1-2. The germline V gene encodes CDR1 MNHEY and CDR2 SVGAGI. The CDR3 totals 14 residues. This CDR3 reads CASRNPTVNYGYTF.